The 19 T cell receptor beta chains below come from one sample, sequenced in a study of identical twins. Each CDR3 protein gets one entry after TCRdb re-called the 5' RACE reads with MiXCR. The sample includes 690,000 or so distinct CDR3 sequences, over 5% of them seen just once. Sequencing input: naive T cells sorted from blood. These receptors all stem from a man between 18 and 29 years old in good health.

In DNA form, the CDR3 reads TGTGCCAGCAGCTTTCTAGCGGGAGGGACCGGGGAGCTGTTTTTT. Amino acid sequence: CASSFLAGGTGELFF. The rearrangement links TRBV7-9 to TRBJ2-2, with 12 bases lining up with TRBD2. CDR1 is SEHNR and CDR2 is FQNEAQ in the germline V gene (reference sequence). The CDR3 length is 15 residues. Unmatched junction bases numbered 1, after V lost 3 bases and J lost 5 bases. Complete variable domain (other parts from reference TRBV7-9 and TRBJ2-2): DTGVSQNPRHKITKRGQNVTFRCDPISEHNRLYWYRQTLGQGPEFLTYFQNEAQLEKSRLLSDRFSAERPKGSFSTLEIQRTEQGDSAMYLCASSFLAGGTGELFFGEGSRLTVL.

The rearrangement uses TRBV6-1 and TRBJ2-7, with 11 bases fitting TRBD1. Germline trimming cut 7 bases from V and 3 bases from J; bases unmatched to any gene: 8. Germline CDR1 MNHNS, CDR2 SASEGT. The CDR3 loop spans 15 amino acids. CDR3 in amino acids: CASTYGDRGIYEQYF. CDR3 DNA: TGTGCCAGCACCTACGGGGACAGGGGGATCTACGAGCAGTACTTC.

The chain joins TRBV7-3 to TRBJ2-7; 8 bases line up with TRBD2. The CDR3 has 14 amino acids. J was trimmed by 5 bases and V by 5 bases; bases with no gene match: 8. Germline CDR1 is SGHTA and CDR2 is FQGTGA. CDR3 region: CASSASGSLNEQYF. DNA of the CDR3: TGTGCCAGCAGCGCCAGCGGGAGCCTGAACGAGCAGTACTTC. The full variable domain, its missing parts supplied by reference TRBV7-3 and TRBJ2-7, is GAGVSQTPSNKVTEKGKYVELRCDPISGHTALYWYRQSLGQGPEFLIYFQGTGAADDSGLPNDRFFAVRPEGSVSTLKIQRTERGDSAVYLCASSASGSLNEQYFGPGTRLTVT.

The J gene is TRBJ2-2, the V gene TRBV5-1; TRBD1 matches at 8 bases. The germline V gene encodes CDR1 SGHRS and CDR2 YFSETQ. The CDR3 runs to 15 residues. J was trimmed by 7 bases and V by 4 bases; bases with no gene match: 9. CDR3 loop: CASSMTGENNGELFF. The CDR3 DNA sequence: TGCGCCAGCAGCATGACAGGGGAAAATAACGGGGAGCTGTTTTTT. Together with reference TRBV5-1 and TRBJ2-2, the CDR3 gives the full variable domain: KAGVTQTPRYLIKTRGQQVTLSCSPISGHRSVSWYQQTPGQGLQFLFEYFSETQRNKGNFPGRFSGRQFSNSRSEMNVSTLELGDSALYLCASSMTGENNGELFFGEGSRLTVL.

Only a few counts were recorded for this clonotype. The V call is TRBV6-1, the J call TRBJ2-2; 10 bases match TRBD1. Germline V CDR1 and CDR2: MNHNS, SASEGT. CDR3 length: 15 residues. With 5 bases clipped from V and 7 bases from J, the junction kept 7 bases outside the gene matches. CDR3 DNA sequence: TGTGCCAGCAGTCGGGACAGGGGAAGTCACGGGGAGCTGTTTTTT. It is translated as CASSRDRGSHGELFF.

In its sample, this clonotype was seen many times. The V and J genes are TRBV12-3 or TRBV12-4 and TRBJ2-1; 14 nucleotides match TRBD2. The CDR3 consists of 16 residues. V was pared by 6 bases and J by 8 bases, with 9 bases of the junction left unmatched. The chain's CDR3 is CASSSLGTSGSDEQFF. CDR3 sequence (DNA): TGTGCCAGCAGCTCACTCGGGACTAGCGGGAGTGATGAGCAGTTCTTC.

This clonotype was recorded at least ten times. V is TRBV29-1 and J is TRBJ2-1; no clear D gene. Trimming took 0 bases from V and 7 from J, leaving 10 bases between them. The CDR3 sequence is 13 residues long. Germline-derived CDR1 and CDR2 are SQVTM and ANQGSEA. CDR3: CSVEDQSRNEQFF. The CDR3 bases are TGCAGCGTTGAAGATCAGAGCCGGAATGAGCAGTTCTTC.

V and J are TRBV13 and TRBJ2-5, with 9 bases aligning to TRBD2. Germline lookup yields CDR1 PRHDT and CDR2 FYEKMQ (reference sequence). V lost 1 base and J lost 4; bases outside the gene matches: 1. The CDR3 has 14 residues. CDR3 region: CASSLELAGETQYF. CDR3 in DNA: TGTGCCAGCAGCTTAGAACTAGCGGGAGAGACCCAGTACTTC.

This clonotype was counted at least ten times. This chain joins TRBV5-1 and TRBJ2-3; D is perhaps TRBD2 (6 bases). CDR1 and CDR2 from the germline V gene are SGHRS and YFSETQ. V was clipped by 4 bases and J by 5 bases, with 14 bases between them. This CDR3 has 14 residues. CDR3 sequence reads: CASSPALGGDTQYF. For the CDR3, the DNA is TGCGCCAGCAGCCCGGCCCTGGGGGGAGATACGCAGTATTTT.

This clonotype was seen just once. A read error may explain this, as a much larger clone is one base away. The chain couples TRBV10-3 to TRBJ2-2; tentatively, D is TRBD1 (6 bases). This CDR3 is built from 13 residues. Germline V gives CDR1 ENHRY, CDR2 SYGVKD. The DNA of the CDR3 is TGTGCCATCAGGGCTCAGGGGACCGGGGAGCTGTCTTTT. This gives the protein CAIRAQGTGELSF.

This sequence joins TRBV11-1 and TRBJ2-1, with D possibly matching TRBD2 (6 bases). The germline CDR1 and CDR2 sequences are SGHAT and FQDESV (reference sequence). This CDR3 has 14 residues. V was trimmed by 6 bases and J by 6 bases, leaving 15 bases between them. The CDR3 DNA reads as TGTGCCAGCAGTCAAACTAGCTTGAGCAATGAGCAGTTCTTC. It encodes CASSQTSLSNEQFF.

This clonotype was counted ten times or more. The V call is TRBV20-1, the J call TRBJ2-1; the match to TRBD2 covers 8 bases. This CDR3 comprises 14 residues. Trimming took 6 bases from V and 6 from J; bases not matched to a gene: 10. The germline V gene has CDR1 DFQATT and CDR2 SNEGSKA (reference sequence). In DNA, the CDR3 is TGCAGTGCCACGACTAGCGCCCGAATCAATGAGCAGTTCTTC. This codes for CSATTSARINEQFF.

This clonotype has more than one count but fewer than ten. CDR3 in amino acids: CASSQDNTRGLAYEQYF. The CDR3 bases are TGCGCCAGCAGCCAAGATAATACCAGGGGGCTCGCCTACGAGCAGTACTTC. The chain combines TRBV4-3 with TRBJ2-7; 8 nucleotides match TRBD1. V trimming: 0 bases; J trimming: 2 bases; junction bases outside the gene matches: 9. Germline loops: CDR1 LGHNA, CDR2 YSLEER. The CDR3 is 17 amino acids.

The chain combines TRBV15 with TRBJ1-5; possible D gene TRBD1, 6 bases. From germline, CDR1 is LNHNV and CDR2 YYDKDF (reference sequence). V was cut by 2 bases and J by 3 bases, with 11 bases left in between. The CDR3 spans 15 residues. CDR3 sequence (DNA): TGTGCCACCAGCAGAAATGGACAGCTCAATCAGCCCCAGCATTTT. Protein product: CATSRNGQLNQPQHF.

The V gene is TRBV5-6, the J gene TRBJ2-5, with D possibly TRBD2 on 5 matching bases. The CDR3 length is 15 residues. The germline gives CDR1 SGHDT, CDR2 YYEEEE. Trimming stripped 2 bases from V and 1 base from J, with 12 bases between. CDR3 sequence (DNA): TGTGCCAGCAGCTTCGTTCGGCGGGTCCAAGAGACCCAGTACTTC. Its translation: CASSFVRRVQETQYF. The variable domain in full, with the rest retrieved from reference TRBV5-6 and TRBJ2-5, is DAGVTQSPTHLIKTRGQQVTLRCSPKSGHDTVSWYQQALGQGPQFIFQYYEEEERQRGNFPDRFSGHQFPNYSSELNVNALLLGDSALYLCASSFVRRVQETQYFGPGTRLLVL.

V is TRBV6-1 and J is TRBJ1-6; possible D gene TRBD1, 5 bases. Germline values: CDR1 MNHNS, CDR2 SASEGT. The V gene lost 5 bases and the J gene lost 7 bases, with 9 bases spanning the gap. The CDR3 length is 13 residues. The CDR3 nucleotides are TGTGCCAGCAGTATGGGGCCCAATTCACCCCTCCACTTT. Its translation: CASSMGPNSPLHF.

The chain links TRBV6-5 to TRBJ1-5, with TRBD1 identical over 8 bases. Germline CDR1 MNHEY, CDR2 SVGAGI. The CDR3 is 14 residues long. Unmatched junction bases numbered 6, after V lost 6 bases and J lost 5 bases. CDR3 DNA: TGTGCCAGCAGGTTAACACAGGGGGATCAGCCCCAGCATTTT. Amino acid sequence: CASRLTQGDQPQHF.

The V gene is TRBV11-3, the J gene TRBJ2-3; TRBD2 aligns across 8 bases. V dropped 2 bases and J dropped 3; count of bases not matched to a gene: 7. The CDR3 totals 16 residues. CDR1 and CDR2 from the germline V gene are SGHNT and YENEEA. The CDR3 DNA reads TGTGCCAGCAGCTTATCCAGCGGGAGTGTTACAGATACGCAGTATTTT. Protein product: CASSLSSGSVTDTQYF.

This clonotype was seen repeatedly, ten times or more. The V gene is TRBV12-3 or TRBV12-4, the J gene TRBJ1-5; TRBD1 might be the D (5 bases). This CDR3 is built from 14 residues. The germline V and J ends were trimmed by 5 bases and 5 bases, with 13 bases remaining between them. The CDR3 region has the DNA TGTGCCAGCAGTCTATGGGCAGGGTATCAGCCCCAGCATTTT. Translation: CASSLWAGYQPQHF.